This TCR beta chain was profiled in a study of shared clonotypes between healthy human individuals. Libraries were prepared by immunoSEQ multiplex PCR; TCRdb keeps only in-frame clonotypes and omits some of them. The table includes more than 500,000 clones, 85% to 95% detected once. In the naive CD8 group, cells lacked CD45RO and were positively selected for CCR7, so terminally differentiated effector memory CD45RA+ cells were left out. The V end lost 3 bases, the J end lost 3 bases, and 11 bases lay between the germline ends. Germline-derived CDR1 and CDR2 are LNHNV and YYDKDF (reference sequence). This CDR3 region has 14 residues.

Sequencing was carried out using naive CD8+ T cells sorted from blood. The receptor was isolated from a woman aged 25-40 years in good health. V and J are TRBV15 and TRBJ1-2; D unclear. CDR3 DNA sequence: TGTGCCACCAGCAGCCGGGCAGACTACTATGGCTACACCTTC. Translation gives CATSSRADYYGYTF.